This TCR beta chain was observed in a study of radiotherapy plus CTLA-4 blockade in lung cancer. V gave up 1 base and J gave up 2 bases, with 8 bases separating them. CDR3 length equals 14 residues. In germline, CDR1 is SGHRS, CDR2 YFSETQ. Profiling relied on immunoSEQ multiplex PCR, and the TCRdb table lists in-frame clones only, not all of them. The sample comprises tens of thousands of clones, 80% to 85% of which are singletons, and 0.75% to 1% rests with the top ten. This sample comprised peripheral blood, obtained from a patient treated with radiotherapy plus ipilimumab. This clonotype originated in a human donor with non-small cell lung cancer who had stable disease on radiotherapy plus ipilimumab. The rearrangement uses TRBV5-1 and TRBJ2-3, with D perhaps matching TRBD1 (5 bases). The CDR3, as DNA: TGCGCCAGCAGCTTGCAGGGTTTCACAGATACGCAGTATTTT. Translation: CASSLQGFTDTQYF.